This passage covers 25 T cell receptor beta chains from one sample sequenced in a study of spatial heterogeneity in lung cancer. These receptors have no identified antigens. The time point here: sample taken at primary tumor resection. General study results and limits: Counts that tracked tumor mutation counts were those of expanded intratumoral alpha and beta TCRs.

TCRdb re-called the 5' RACE reads through MiXCR, storing one row per CDR3 protein. The sample consists of 5,100 or so distinct CDR3 sequences, 7.4% of them appearing once. Sample: lung tumor tissue, taken at surgery. All receptors derive from a male donor with early-stage non-small cell lung cancer.

Ten or more counts support this clonotype. This chain uses TRBV5-1 with TRBJ2-2, with 10 nucleotides matching TRBD2. The J segment lost 11 bases and the V segment lost 0 bases, leaving 13 bases of the junction unmatched. This CDR3 is built from 17 residues. From germline, CDR1 is SGHRS and CDR2 YFSETQ. Written as DNA, the CDR3 is TGCGCCAGCAGCTTGGGTCTAGCGGGGGCTCCGAACACTGAGCTGTTTTTT. Its translation is CASSLGLAGAPNTELFF. Full variable domain (outside the CDR3, taken from reference TRBV5-1 and TRBJ2-2): KAGVTQTPRYLIKTRGQQVTLSCSPISGHRSVSWYQQTPGQGLQFLFEYFSETQRNKGNFPGRFSGRQFSNSRSEMNVSTLELGDSALYLCASSLGLAGAPNTELFFGEGSRLTVL.

This clonotype was seen at least ten times. The V and J genes are TRBV6-1 and TRBJ1-5; TRBD1 is a possible D gene (5 bases). Trimming removed 2 bases at V and 0 bases at J, with 14 bases between. Germline CDR1 and CDR2: MNHNS and SASEGT. The CDR3 is 17 residues long. CDR3 DNA: TGTGCCAGCAGTGAAACAGGCTCCCCCTATAGCAATCAGCCCCAGCATTTT. Protein product: CASSETGSPYSNQPQHF.

This clonotype was observed at least ten times. The gene calls are TRBV6-6 and TRBJ2-7; TRBD2 agrees at 10 bases. The CDR3 extends over 16 amino acids. CDR1 is MNHNY, CDR2 SVGAGI, per germline (reference sequence). Trimming removed 8 bases from V and 2 bases from J; junction bases left unmatched: 12. The CDR3 is CASSKGGTSETYEQYF. CDR3 DNA: TGTGCCAGCTCCAAAGGAGGGACTAGCGAAACCTACGAGCAGTACTTC.

By share, this clonotype ranks as medium-sized. The chain joins TRBV5-6 to TRBJ1-6; D ambiguous. This CDR3 region has 16 residues. Germline V gene lookup returns CDR1 SGHDT and CDR2 YYEEEE. V was trimmed by 1 base and J by 1 base, leaving 9 bases between them. For the CDR3, the DNA is TGTGCCAGCAGCTTGCCGGGTCAATCCTATAATTCACCCCTCCACTTT. Residues: CASSLPGQSYNSPLHF.

This clonotype appeared many times. The genes are TRBV20-1 and TRBJ1-5, with unresolved D. Germline V lookup: CDR1 DFQATT, CDR2 SNEGSKA (reference sequence). This CDR3 region has 13 residues. Trimming removed 3 bases at V and 3 bases at J, with 9 bases between. The CDR3 loop is CSASDGANQPQHF. CDR3 DNA sequence: TGCAGTGCTAGCGACGGAGCCAATCAGCCCCAGCATTTT.

This clonotype has just a few counts. The rearrangement links TRBV10-2 to TRBJ2-7; D is ambiguous. The CDR3 loop spans 12 amino acids. Trimming took 4 bases from V and 2 from J, leaving 6 bases between them. Germline V gene data show CDR1 as WSHSY and CDR2 as SAAADI. DNA for the CDR3: TGCGCCAGCAGTGCGCGACCCTACGAGCAGTACTTC. It codes for CASSARPYEQYF.

By share, this clonotype ranks as large. The chain has TRBV5-5 and TRBJ2-2; TRBD2 aligns across 7 bases. In germline, CDR1 is SGHKS, CDR2 YYEKEE (reference sequence). The CDR3 consists of 14 residues. J was trimmed by 5 bases and V by 4 bases; bases with no gene match: 5. The CDR3 reads CASSGTTSTGELFF. CDR3 sequence (DNA): TGTGCCAGCAGCGGGACTACTTCTACCGGGGAGCTGTTTTTT.

This clonotype is deemed medium-sized. This chain joins TRBV28 and TRBJ2-5, with TRBD2 matching over 9 bases. The germline V gene encodes CDR1 MDHEN and CDR2 SYDVKM. The CDR3 sequence is 17 residues long. V gave up 3 bases and J gave up 3 bases; unmatched junction bases: 11. The DNA for the CDR3 is TGTGCCAGCAGTTTGGGGGGGCTAGCGGGATCCAAAGAGACCCAGTACTTC. Residues: CASSLGGLAGSKETQYF. Full variable domain (missing parts from reference TRBV28 and TRBJ2-5): DVKVTQSSRYLVKRTGEKVFLECVQDMDHENMFWYRQDPGLGLRLIYFSYDVKMKEKGDIPEGYSVSREKKERFSLILESASTNQTSMYLCASSLGGLAGSKETQYFGPGTRLLVL.

This chain joins TRBV4-1 and TRBJ1-2; 9 nucleotides match TRBD1. CDR3 length: 15 amino acids. Per germline, CDR1 MGHRA and CDR2 YSYEKL. With 2 bases clipped from V and 8 bases from J, the junction kept 9 bases outside the gene matches. The CDR3 sequence is CASSQHRDRVSGYTF. The CDR3 nucleotides are TGCGCCAGCAGCCAACACCGGGACAGGGTTTCGGGCTACACCTTC.

This clonotype showed up many times. The V gene is TRBV28, the J gene TRBJ1-5; TRBD1 matches at 8 bases. There are 16 residues in the CDR3. The V segment lost 5 bases and the J segment 4 bases; nucleotides outside the gene matches: 10. Germline assignment: CDR1 MDHEN and CDR2 SYDVKM. This chain's CDR3 is CASSGGDRRVNQPQHF. In nucleotides, the CDR3 is TGTGCCAGCAGTGGGGGGGACAGGAGGGTGAATCAGCCCCAGCATTTT. The full variable domain, completed using reference TRBV28 and TRBJ1-5, is DVKVTQSSRYLVKRTGEKVFLECVQDMDHENMFWYRQDPGLGLRLIYFSYDVKMKEKGDIPEGYSVSREKKERFSLILESASTNQTSMYLCASSGGDRRVNQPQHFGDGTRLSIL.

This clonotype was counted many times. The genes are TRBV6-5 and TRBJ1-6; maybe TRBD1 (5 bases). The CDR3 totals 14 residues. Trimming left V 6 bases short and J 9 bases short, with 15 bases between. Germline-derived CDR1 and CDR2 are MNHEY and SVGAGI. This chain's CDR3 is CASRRTHGGSPLHF. The CDR3 DNA sequence: TGTGCCAGCAGACGCACCCATGGGGGTTCACCCCTCCACTTT.

This clonotype has a count of ten or more. The rearrangement links TRBV28 to TRBJ1-4, with D perhaps TRBD1 (6 bases). V shed 7 bases and J shed 7 bases, with 13 bases lying between them. Germline CDR1 and CDR2: MDHEN and SYDVKM. This CDR3 is 13 amino acids long. This CDR3 is CASTSGALEKLFF. Here the CDR3 DNA reads TGTGCCAGCACGTCGGGGGCGCTTGAAAAACTGTTTTTT.

The chain carries TRBV18 and TRBJ1-1; D is undetermined. Germline loops: CDR1 KGHSH, CDR2 LQKENI. Trimming shortened V by 2 bases and J by 1 base, and 5 bases separated the two germline ends. CDR3 length: 13 amino acids. The CDR3 DNA follows: TGTGCCAGCTCACCAATGGCGAACACTGAAGCTTTCTTT. Translated, it gives CASSPMANTEAFF.

This clonotype was detected ten times or more. V and J are TRBV6-1 and TRBJ1-6, with D hard to call. V lost 4 bases and J lost 8, with 9 bases in between. The CDR3 contains 13 residues. Germline CDR1 reads MNHNS; CDR2 reads SASEGT. The CDR3 DNA follows: TGTGCCAGCAGTGTCGGGGATGATTCACCCCTCCACTTT. Its translation: CASSVGDDSPLHF.

This clonotype was observed a few times. The V gene is TRBV5-1, the J gene TRBJ2-6; D unresolved. Trimming cost V 0 bases and J 2 bases, with 6 bases left between them. Germline lookup yields CDR1 SGHRS and CDR2 YFSETQ. This CDR3 has 15 residues. DNA for the CDR3: TGCGCCAGCAGCTTGGATGGGACTGGGGCCAACGTCCTGACTTTC. Protein sequence: CASSLDGTGANVLTF.

The chain's CDR3 is CATSDFWPPGTGELFF. CDR3 DNA: TGTGCCACCAGTGATTTTTGGCCCCCAGGTACCGGGGAGCTGTTTTTT. The chain is built from TRBV24-1 and TRBJ2-2; D uncertain. The germline gives CDR1 KGHDR, CDR2 SFDVKD. The CDR3 is made up of 16 amino acids. Trimming removed 1 base at V and 5 bases at J, with 13 bases between.

This clonotype has a handful of counts. DNA of the CDR3: TGTGCCAGCAGCCCTACAGGGGGCAACACTGAAGCTTTCTTT. Translating it yields CASSPTGGNTEAFF. The gene calls are TRBV5-6 and TRBJ1-1, with 9 bases lining up with TRBD1. Germline V lookup: CDR1 SGHDT, CDR2 YYEEEE. V was clipped by 4 bases and J by 2 bases; unmatched bases: 3. The CDR3 has 14 amino acids.

This clonotype was recorded many times. The V gene is TRBV6-1, the J gene TRBJ1-2; a possible D gene is TRBD1 (5 bases). Trimming stripped 11 bases from V and 2 bases from J, with 18 bases between. Germline lookup yields CDR1 MNHNS and CDR2 SASEGT. CDR3 length: 14 amino acids. This chain's CDR3 is CAHRWDGKNYGYTF. The CDR3 DNA is TGTGCCCACAGATGGGACGGAAAAAACTATGGCTACACCTTC.

The chain joins TRBV6-6 to TRBJ2-1; possible D gene TRBD1, 8 bases. CDR3 length: 12 residues. Germline V gene lookup returns CDR1 MNHNY and CDR2 SVGAGI (reference sequence). V lost 6 bases to trimming and J lost 7 bases, with 10 bases between them. The CDR3, as DNA: TGTGCCAGCAGACAGGGGGGGAATGAGCAGTTCTTC. Translated: CASRQGGNEQFF.

This rearrangement joins TRBV27 to TRBJ1-5, with D tentatively TRBD1 (5 bases). V was shortened by 5 bases and J by 0 bases, with 8 bases between the two germline ends. The V gene's germline CDR1 is MNHEY and CDR2 SMNVEV (reference sequence). This CDR3 contains 14 residues. The CDR3 sequence is CASSIGTSNQPQHF. DNA of the CDR3: TGTGCCAGCAGTATAGGGACTAGCAATCAGCCCCAGCATTTT.

This clonotype was observed a handful of times. The chain has TRBV18 and TRBJ2-3, with D hard to call. Trimming left V 5 bases short and J 2 bases short, with 14 bases between. The germline V gene encodes CDR1 KGHSH and CDR2 LQKENI. The CDR3 loop spans 15 amino acids. The CDR3 bases are TGTGCCAGCTCAAGGGTCGGAAGGGCCACAGATACGCAGTATTTT. Its translation: CASSRVGRATDTQYF.

This clonotype was seen ten or more times. This chain links TRBV4-3 with TRBJ2-7; D may be TRBD1 or TRBD2 (5 bases each). Germline V gene lookup returns CDR1 LGHNA and CDR2 YSLEER. The CDR3 contains 16 residues. Trimming shortened V by 0 bases and J by 5 bases, and 17 bases separated the two germline ends. CDR3 DNA sequence: TGCGCCAGCAGCCAAGATTGGGGGACCCCGAAGAACGAGCAGTACTTC. Translation gives CASSQDWGTPKNEQYF.

This clonotype was recorded many times. This chain joins TRBV2 and TRBJ1-2; 7 bases match TRBD1. J gave up 2 bases and V 4 bases, and 7 bases lay outside the gene matches. Germline V CDR1 and CDR2: SNHLY, FYNNEI. The CDR3 sequence is 15 residues long. As DNA, the CDR3 is TGTGCCAGCAGTGGGGTCCCAGGGGGGAACTATGGCTACACCTTC. Its translation: CASSGVPGGNYGYTF.

This clonotype is classed as medium-sized. The chain recombines TRBV10-3 with TRBJ2-1; 12 bases match TRBD2. This CDR3 is 15 amino acids long. The trim removed 6 bases at V and 4 bases at J, leaving 4 bases unmatched. Germline V gene lookup returns CDR1 ENHRY and CDR2 SYGVKD. CDR3 sequence: CAIRRLAGEYNEQFF. CDR3 coding DNA: TGTGCCATCAGGAGACTAGCGGGAGAATACAATGAGCAGTTCTTC.

This clonotype was observed a few times. This may be a read error: a much more frequent sequence differs by one nucleotide. V usage is TRBV10-3 and J usage is TRBJ2-5; 7 nucleotides match TRBD1. CDR1 and CDR2 from the germline V gene are ENHRY and SYGVKD. The CDR3 is made up of 13 amino acids. The CDR3 is CVISGTVQETQYF. DNA for the CDR3: TGTGTCATCAGTGGGACAGTCCAAGAGACCCAGTACTTC.